This TCR beta chain was recorded in a study of OX40 agonist ivuxolimab in advanced cancers. J was trimmed by 6 bases and V by 2 bases; bases with no gene match: 3. The CDR3 is 13 amino acids. Germline CDR1 is SGHDT and CDR2 is YYEEEE. The protocol was immunoSEQ multiplex PCR, while the TCRdb copy is restricted to in-frame clones and leaves out a portion. The table shows 55,000 to 75,000 clones, with approximately 80% occurring only once. As concerns this clone: Its specificity is unknown.

The study's findings and limits: Antigen targets of the expanded peripheral T cells went undetermined.

The TCR was taken from an adult with an advanced solid tumor such as melanoma, head and neck, liver or kidney cancer. Sequences were derived from CD4+ or CD8+ T cells sorted from blood, sampled in a trial of the OX40 agonist ivuxolimab. This chain links TRBV5-6 with TRBJ1-2; 8 bases are shared with TRBD1. CDR3 sequence: CASSFRTGNGYTF. CDR3 DNA sequence: TGTGCCAGCAGCTTTCGGACAGGGAATGGCTACACCTTC.